Listed below are T cell receptor beta chains from one sample, sequenced in a study of OX40 agonist ivuxolimab in advanced cancers. Only in-frame clones appear in the TCRdb table, and some are missing; sequencing was by immunoSEQ multiplex PCR. The table shows some 5,100 clones, with about 67% occurring only once. Source: CD4+ or CD8+ T cells sorted from blood, taken in a trial of the OX40 agonist ivuxolimab. All receptors come from an adult with an advanced solid tumor such as melanoma, head and neck, liver or kidney cancer. Both conserved end residues are part of each CDR3. The D gene is left open where the match is weak. Not all rows give a size; the values are once, few, many and, for expanded clones, a class.

abundance: NA
d_gene: NA
j_gene: TRBJ2-1
v_gene: TRBV23-1
CDR3aa: CASSQSWPYHSYNEQFF
CDR3nt: TGCGCCAGCAGTCAATCGTGGCCTTATCACTCCTACAATGAGCAGTTCTTC

abundance: NA
d_gene: NA
j_gene: TRBJ1-5
v_gene: TRBV7-6
CDR3aa: CASSLVGLGQPQHF
CDR3nt: TGTGCCAGCAGCTTAGTGGGACTGGGCCAGCCCCAGCATTTT

abundance: NA
d_gene: NA
j_gene: TRBJ2-7
v_gene: TRBV29-1
CDR3aa: CSVEVGVNYEQYF
CDR3nt: TGCAGCGTTGAAGTTGGGGTTAACTACGAGCAGTACTTC

abundance: NA
d_gene: TRBD1
j_gene: TRBJ2-2
v_gene: TRBV5-6
CDR3aa: CASSQGAGELFF
CDR3nt: TGTGCCAGCAGCCAGGGGGCCGGGGAGCTGTTTTTT

abundance: once
d_gene: NA
j_gene: TRBJ2-3
v_gene: TRBV9
CDR3aa: CASSDGTRTDTQYF
CDR3nt: TGTGCCAGCAGCGATGGGACCCGCACAGATACGCAGTATTTT

abundance: NA
d_gene: TRBD1
j_gene: TRBJ1-2
v_gene: TRBV7-9
CDR3aa: CASSLETGEGYTF
CDR3nt: TGTGCCAGCAGCTTAGAGACAGGGGAGGGCTACACCTTC

abundance: NA
d_gene: NA
j_gene: TRBJ1-4
v_gene: TRBV4-1
CDR3aa: CASSQDPPEKLFF
CDR3nt: TGCGCCAGCAGCCAAGACCCCCCCGAAAAACTGTTTTTT

abundance: few
d_gene: NA
j_gene: TRBJ1-2
v_gene: TRBV9
CDR3aa: CATQRLTEGYTF
CDR3nt: TGTGCCACCCAGCGTCTGACAGAAGGCTACACCTTC

abundance: NA
d_gene: NA
j_gene: TRBJ2-5
v_gene: TRBV28
CDR3aa: CASSALKQEGVEETQYF
CDR3nt: TGTGCCAGCAGCGCCCTAAAACAGGAGGGGGTAGAAGAGACCCAGTACTTC

abundance: NA
d_gene: TRBD1
j_gene: TRBJ1-6
v_gene: TRBV7-1
CDR3aa: CASSFQDLQGVSSPLHF
CDR3nt: TGTGCCAGCAGCTTCCAGGACCTACAGGGGGTATCTTCACCCCTCCACTTT

abundance: few
d_gene: NA
j_gene: TRBJ1-1
v_gene: TRBV5-5
CDR3aa: CASSLHDFGGMNTEAFF
CDR3nt: TGTGCCAGCTCCCTCCACGACTTCGGAGGGATGAACACTGAAGCTTTCTTT

abundance: NA
d_gene: NA
j_gene: TRBJ1-1
v_gene: TRBV11-1
CDR3aa: CASSQDIAGMNTEAFF
CDR3nt: TGCGCCAGCAGCCAAGATATCGCAGGAATGAACACTGAAGCTTTCTTT

abundance: NA
d_gene: NA
j_gene: TRBJ2-2
v_gene: TRBV19
CDR3aa: CASTLRWGNTGELFF
CDR3nt: TGTGCCAGTACTTTGAGATGGGGGAACACCGGGGAGCTGTTTTTT

abundance: NA
d_gene: TRBD2
j_gene: TRBJ2-3
v_gene: TRBV9
CDR3aa: CASSGYGGADTDTQYF
CDR3nt: TGTGCCAGCAGCGGCTACGGGGGGGCTGACACAGATACGCAGTATTTT

abundance: NA
d_gene: NA
j_gene: TRBJ2-1
v_gene: TRBV29-1
CDR3aa: CSVEDLPDEQFF
CDR3nt: TGCAGCGTTGAAGATCTTCCGGATGAGCAGTTCTTC

abundance: NA
d_gene: NA
j_gene: TRBJ1-1
v_gene: TRBV7-6
CDR3aa: CASSLGGVNTEAFF
CDR3nt: TGTGCCAGCAGCTTAGGAGGAGTGAACACTGAAGCTTTCTTT

abundance: NA
d_gene: NA
j_gene: TRBJ1-1
v_gene: TRBV5-4
CDR3aa: CASSVKPYTRDTEAFF
CDR3nt: TGTGCCAGCAGCGTCAAGCCGTATACACGGGACACTGAAGCTTTCTTT

abundance: NA
d_gene: NA
j_gene: TRBJ2-2
v_gene: TRBV9
CDR3aa: CASTEPGATGELFF
CDR3nt: TGTGCCAGTACCGAGCCGGGGGCTACCGGGGAGCTGTTTTTT

abundance: NA
d_gene: TRBD2
j_gene: TRBJ2-3
v_gene: TRBV7-6
CDR3aa: CASSSGTSGFGADTQYF
CDR3nt: TGTGCCAGCAGCTCCGGGACTAGCGGATTTGGCGCAGATACGCAGTATTTT